This passage covers 6 T cell receptor beta chains from one sample sequenced in a study of PD-L1 blockade in urothelial cancer. Produced via immunoSEQ multiplex PCR; TCRdb's table is partial and in-frame only. Among some 89,000 clones listed, more than 75% were seen once. Time point in this sample: pretreatment peripheral blood. Material: PBMCs, obtained around atezolizumab (anti-PD-L1) treatment. These receptors originate from a man in his 60s with urothelial cancer.

This rearrangement joins TRBV30 to TRBJ2-5; TRBD2 aligns across 8 bases. The CDR3 is 15 amino acids. V gave up 0 bases and J gave up 6 bases; unmatched junction bases: 9. Germline V lookup: CDR1 GTSNPN, CDR2 SVGIG (reference sequence). In nucleotides, the CDR3 is TGTGCCTGGAGTGTACAGAGCGGGAGTCCAAAGACCCAGTACTTC. Translated, it gives CAWSVQSGSPKTQYF.

The rearrangement joins TRBV5-4 to TRBJ1-1; D unresolved. Trimming stripped 6 bases from V and 1 base from J, with 16 bases between. This CDR3 is built from 15 residues. Germline CDR1 SGHNT, CDR2 YYREEE (reference sequence). For the CDR3, the DNA is TGTGCCAGCACACCCACGCGGGGTCGGAACACTGAAGCTTTCTTT. As protein: CASTPTRGRNTEAFF.

The chain has TRBV28 and TRBJ1-4; D remains unclear. Germline CDR1 MDHEN, CDR2 SYDVKM. This CDR3 contains 14 residues. Deletions cut 3 bases from V and 8 bases from J, with 13 bases between. The CDR3 region is CASSLVWEGEKLFF. In nucleotides, the CDR3 is TGTGCCAGCAGTTTGGTGTGGGAGGGAGAAAAACTGTTTTTT.

V and J are TRBV10-1 and TRBJ2-1; unclear D gene. The CDR3 length is 16 residues. The V gene lost 5 bases and the J gene lost 4 bases, with 18 bases spanning the gap. CDR1 and CDR2 (germline): WNHNN, SYGVQD (reference sequence). The DNA for the CDR3 is TGCGCCAGCAGTCCCCCCGTGAGGAAAAGATACAATGAGCAGTTCTTC. Translation: CASSPPVRKRYNEQFF.

V gene TRBV5-1 combines with J gene TRBJ1-2; D ambiguous. Per germline, CDR1 SGHRS and CDR2 YFSETQ. The length of the CDR3 is 13 residues. Trimming took off 4 bases at V and 3 bases at J, with 10 bases between the two ends. The CDR3 bases are TGCGCCAGCAGCCTCGTCGGAGACTATGGCTACACCTTC. Encoded protein: CASSLVGDYGYTF.

J is TRBJ1-6 and V is TRBV27; TRBD1 aligns across 7 bases. Germline V gene lookup returns CDR1 MNHEY and CDR2 SMNVEV (reference sequence). The CDR3 has 17 amino acids. J was trimmed by 0 bases and V by 5 bases; bases with no gene match: 7. CDR3 loop: CASSILTGSSYNSPLHF. The CDR3 DNA sequence: TGTGCCAGCAGTATACTGACAGGGAGCTCCTATAATTCACCCCTCCACTTT.